These 3 T cell receptor beta chains were all obtained from the same sample, sequenced in a study of T cell changes during pregnancy in multiple sclerosis (dated by TCRdb to the late 2010s). Preparation of the library involved the immunoSEQ multiplex PCR assay. Entries here come from immuneACCESS through TCRdb and include only in-frame sequences with V and J called. Some clones fail to appear in such tables; in the studies checked, an unresolved V gene covers under half of the shortfall, and the cause of the remainder is unknown. This sample has fewer than 85,000 clones in its table, and approximately 94% of those were observed once. The ten largest make up roughly 2.5% of the sample. Sequenced here: peripheral blood, sampled in the third trimester of pregnancy. The receptors stem from a female donor with multiple sclerosis, enrolled in a pregnancy study.

The chain joins TRBV19 to TRBJ1-5; D is unclear. The V gene's germline CDR1 is LNHDA and CDR2 SQIVND (reference sequence). This CDR3 comprises 15 residues. V was trimmed by 2 bases and J by 1 base, leaving 9 bases between them. The CDR3 region is CASSIYAESNQPQHF. The DNA of the CDR3 is TGTGCCAGTAGTATATATGCGGAAAGCAATCAGCCCCAGCATTTT.

V and J are TRBV30 and TRBJ2-5; 9 nucleotides align to TRBD1. The CDR3 loop spans 13 amino acids. Unmatched junction bases numbered 6, after V lost 6 bases and J lost 4 bases. The V gene's germline CDR1 is GTSNPN and CDR2 SVGIG (reference sequence). CDR3 coding DNA: TGTGCCTGCAGGACAGGGGACTCAGAGACCCAGTACTTC. Translated: CACRTGDSETQYF.

This rearrangement joins TRBV2 to TRBJ2-1; 8 bases align to TRBD2. The germline gives CDR1 SNHLY, CDR2 FYNNEI. V dropped 7 bases and J dropped 7; count of bases not matched to a gene: 24. The CDR3 has 19 residues. DNA for the CDR3: TGTGCCAGCAACCTGTGGCCCCAAGACTCGGGACTAGGGGAAAATGAGCAGTTCTTC. Its protein is CASNLWPQDSGLGENEQFF.